The 18 T cell receptor beta chains below come from one sample, sequenced in a study of blood T cells in healthy people across ages. A second PCR of roughly 7 to 11 cycles used a sample-barcoded 5' primer and a J-beta primer mix. MiXCR was run by TCRdb on the 5' RACE reads, yielding one entry per CDR3 protein. The sample consists of fewer than 800,000 distinct CDR3 sequences, approximately 25% of them appearing once. In addition, the sample was reused for a study of T cells of mothers and their children.

The sequencing sample was made of blood. The source of these receptors is a boy between 10 and 17 years old in good health.

In its sample, this clonotype was seen a few times. The V gene is TRBV11-2, the J gene TRBJ2-7, with D perhaps TRBD1 or TRBD2 (6 bases each). Per germline, CDR1 SGHAT and CDR2 FQNNGV. Trimming pared 4 bases from V and 6 bases from J, leaving 16 bases between. This CDR3 region has 14 residues. This CDR3 is CASSSSRGAAEQYF. CDR3 coding DNA: TGTGCCAGCAGCTCCTCGAGGGGGGCAGCCGAGCAGTACTTC.

The chain couples TRBV5-1 to TRBJ1-2; D is ambiguous. V gave up 7 bases and J gave up 4 bases, with 14 bases separating them. CDR3 length equals 13 residues. Germline V gene lookup returns CDR1 SGHRS and CDR2 YFSETQ. The CDR3 sequence is CASDPDGSYGYTF. The CDR3 nucleotides read TGCGCCAGCGACCCTGACGGGAGCTATGGCTACACCTTC.

The DNA for the CDR3 is TGTGCCACCAGTCCGCCCGGGACAGGGACCGAGACCCAGTACTTC. Its translation: CATSPPGTGTETQYF. The chain combines TRBV24-1 with TRBJ2-5, with 9 bases fitting TRBD1. Germline assignment: CDR1 KGHDR and CDR2 SFDVKD. J gave up 5 bases and V 6 bases, and 9 bases lay outside the gene matches. The CDR3 totals 15 residues.

The chain couples TRBV7-9 to TRBJ1-4; 7 nucleotides align to TRBD1. The germline CDR1 and CDR2 sequences are SEHNR and FQNEAQ (reference sequence). V lost 1 base to trimming and J lost 3 bases; unmatched junction nucleotides: 2. The CDR3 length is 15 residues. The CDR3 sequence is CASSLEDRANEKLFF. The CDR3 coding sequence is TGTGCCAGCAGCTTAGAAGACAGGGCTAATGAAAAACTGTTTTTT. Variable domain in full (rest from reference TRBV7-9 and TRBJ1-4): DTGVSQNPRHKITKRGQNVTFRCDPISEHNRLYWYRQTLGQGPEFLTYFQNEAQLEKSRLLSDRFSAERPKGSFSTLEIQRTEQGDSAMYLCASSLEDRANEKLFFGSGTQLSVL.

This sequence joins TRBV7-2 and TRBJ2-5, with a weak D call TRBD1 (5 bases). This CDR3 comprises 14 residues. Trimming left V 5 bases short and J 2 bases short, with 12 bases between. Germline V gene data show CDR1 as SGHTA and CDR2 as FQGNSA. In DNA, the CDR3 is TGTGCCAGCAGCGGGGCAATTCGACAAGAGACCCAGTACTTC. Its protein product is CASSGAIRQETQYF.

The chain is built from TRBV20-1 and TRBJ2-7, with 10 bases aligning to TRBD2. Germline-derived CDR1 and CDR2 are DFQATT and SNEGSKA (reference sequence). V dropped 6 bases and J dropped 2; count of bases not matched to a gene: 13. The CDR3 is made up of 16 amino acids. Written as DNA, the CDR3 is TGCAGTGCCTCCCGGCTAGCGGGGGCCGATCCCTACGAGCAGTACTTC. It codes for CSASRLAGADPYEQYF.

The chain is built from TRBV7-8 and TRBJ2-5, with 11 nucleotides matching TRBD2. The CDR3 has 17 amino acids. CDR1 SGHVS and CDR2 FQNEAQ come from the germline V gene. The V segment lost 4 bases and the J segment 5 bases; nucleotides outside the gene matches: 12. The CDR3 region has the DNA TGTGCCAGCAGCTCCGTTAGCGGGAGGGCAAGGAGGGAGACCCAGTACTTC. As protein: CASSSVSGRARRETQYF.

This clonotype was counted a single time. The V gene is TRBV6-1, the J gene TRBJ2-1, with D possibly being TRBD2 (5 bases). The CDR3 extends over 13 amino acids. Germline loops: CDR1 MNHNS, CDR2 SASEGT. V was cut by 8 bases and J by 2 bases, with 10 bases left in between. CDR3 bases: TGTGCCAGCGAGAAGGAGGCCTACAATGAGCAGTTCTTC. Translation: CASEKEAYNEQFF.

This chain connects TRBV11-3 to TRBJ2-5; 7 bases are shared with TRBD1. The CDR3 runs to 17 residues. V dropped 1 base and J dropped 0; count of bases not matched to a gene: 8. Looked up from germline, CDR1 is SGHNT and CDR2 is YENEEA. CDR3 sequence reads: CASSLGGWGQNQETQYF. The DNA of the CDR3 is TGTGCCAGCAGCTTAGGAGGTTGGGGACAGAACCAAGAGACCCAGTACTTC.

V usage is TRBV5-1 and J usage is TRBJ1-1; D is possibly TRBD1 (5 bases). Trimming took 2 bases from V and 7 from J, leaving 15 bases between them. The germline gives CDR1 SGHRS, CDR2 YFSETQ. The CDR3 consists of 14 residues. CDR3 in DNA: TGCGCCAGCAGCTTTATAGAGGACGGGGGTGAAGCTTTCTTT. Translation: CASSFIEDGGEAFF.

In its sample, this clonotype was seen a few times. In DNA form, the CDR3 reads TGTGCCAGCAGCCCTTGGGCAGGGGTGTCCTACGAGCAGTACTTC. Protein sequence: CASSPWAGVSYEQYF. This chain connects TRBV7-8 to TRBJ2-7; D may be TRBD1 (6 bases). V shed 5 bases and J shed 1 base, with 15 bases lying between them. The germline V gene encodes CDR1 SGHVS and CDR2 FQNEAQ. The CDR3 spans 15 residues.

This clonotype has only a few counts. CDR3 sequence reads: CSVATGSGEQYF. Here the CDR3 DNA reads TGCAGCGTTGCTACAGGATCCGGCGAGCAGTACTTC. The chain has TRBV29-1 and TRBJ2-7, with D tentatively TRBD1 (5 bases). There are 12 residues in the CDR3. Trimming stripped 4 bases from V and 6 bases from J, with 13 bases between. Looked up from germline, CDR1 is SQVTM and CDR2 is ANQGSEA.

This clonotype has only a few counts. Here the CDR3 DNA reads TGTGCCAGCAGCGAACAGGGGGCGCCCGACGAAAAACTGTTTTTT. As protein: CASSEQGAPDEKLFF. The V call is TRBV28, the J call TRBJ1-4, with 9 bases lining up with TRBD1. This CDR3 spans 15 amino acids. The V gene end was trimmed by 6 bases and the J gene end by 8 bases; junction bases not matched to a gene: 10. Germline V lookup: CDR1 MDHEN, CDR2 SYDVKM.

The chain is built from TRBV6-1 and TRBJ1-2; D call uncertain. CDR1 is MNHNS and CDR2 is SASEGT in the germline V gene. Deletions cut 7 bases from V and 10 bases from J, with 16 bases between. There are 12 residues in the CDR3. In nucleotides, the CDR3 is TGTGCCAGCAAGGAGAGTGGGCCTGACTACACCTTC. Protein: CASKESGPDYTF.

This clonotype was counted a few times. CDR3 coding DNA: TGCAGCGTCCTAGGGCGTGACTCCTACGAGCAGTACTTC. Residues: CSVLGRDSYEQYF. This sequence joins TRBV29-1 and TRBJ2-7; D ambiguous. This CDR3 comprises 13 residues. CDR1 and CDR2 (germline): SQVTM, ANQGSEA. Trimming left V 6 bases short and J 0 bases short, with 12 bases between.

The chain couples TRBV7-9 to TRBJ2-5; the match to TRBD2 covers 13 bases. The J call could be wrong; TRBJ2-7 is a better fit for the DNA end. Germline CDR1 is SEHNR and CDR2 is FQNEAQ (reference sequence). This CDR3 comprises 16 residues. The DNA of the CDR3 is TGTGCCAGCAGCCGAGGACTAGCGGGAGACTCCTACGAGCAGTACTTC. Translation gives CASSRGLAGDSYEQYF.

In DNA, the CDR3 is TGTGCCAGCAGCTTTGGACTAGCGGGGGCGAGGGATACGCAGTATTTT. This encodes CASSFGLAGARDTQYF. This chain joins TRBV7-2 and TRBJ2-3; TRBD2 matches at 13 bases. V dropped 3 bases and J dropped 6; count of bases not matched to a gene: 6. The CDR3 length is 16 residues. Germline CDR1 and CDR2: SGHTA and FQGNSA.

The V call is TRBV29-1, the J call TRBJ2-1, with D possibly matching TRBD2 (6 bases). The J call may be in error: the DNA end matches TRBJ2-7 better. Germline V gives CDR1 SQVTM, CDR2 ANQGSEA. This CDR3 spans 13 amino acids. The CDR3: CSVQSLASYEQYF. In DNA, the CDR3 is TGCAGCGTCCAGTCCCTAGCGAGCTACGAGCAGTACTTC.